This is a list of T cell receptor beta chains from one sample in a study of blood T cell repertoires in COVID-19. The data were produced by immunoSEQ multiplex PCR, yet TCRdb's version contains in-frame clones alone and is incomplete. The table includes hundreds of thousands of clones, 87% detected once. The sequencing sample was made of PBMCs or T cells enriched from blood (not recorded which). Source of these receptors: a woman aged 18-29 years who had recovered from COVID-19. CDR3s include the opening cysteine and the closing phenylalanine or tryptophan. Each record gives: V gene, J gene, D gene, clone size, CDR3 DNA, CDR3 protein. A D gene is named only where the DNA matches it firmly. The listing skips clone size in some rows; elsewhere it reads once, few, many or a size class.

V: TRBV12-3/TRBV12-4; J: TRBJ1-3; D: NA; size: NA; DNA: TGTGCCAGACAGGGCCAAAACAAACAATTATATTTT; CDR3: CARQGQNKQLYF
V: TRBV6-5; J: TRBJ1-1; D: NA; size: NA; DNA: TGTGCCAGCAGTACAGAATTGAACACTGAAGCTTTCTTT; CDR3: CASSTELNTEAFF
V: TRBV29-1; J: TRBJ2-7; D: NA; size: NA; DNA: TGCAGCGTTGGACAGTCGAGCTCCTACGAGCAGTACTTC; CDR3: CSVGQSSSYEQYF
V: TRBV29-1; J: TRBJ2-3; D: NA; size: NA; DNA: TGCAGCGTTGATGCGCGGTCTAGCACAGATACGCAGTATTTT; CDR3: CSVDARSSTDTQYF
V: TRBV19; J: TRBJ2-3; D: TRBD1; size: NA; DNA: TGTGCCAGTAGTATCGGAGCCAGGGGGACAGATACGCAGTATTTT; CDR3: CASSIGARGTDTQYF
V: TRBV28; J: TRBJ1-1; D: NA; size: NA; DNA: TGTGCCAGCAGTTCCCCCGGGGAGAGGATCGCAGCTTTCTTT; CDR3: CASSSPGERIAAFF
V: TRBV4-1; J: TRBJ2-7; D: TRBD2; size: NA; DNA: TGCGCCAGCAGCCAAGGGGGGGGTCTCATCTCCTACGAGCAGTACTTC; CDR3: CASSQGGGLISYEQYF
V: TRBV5-1; J: TRBJ2-4; D: TRBD1; size: NA; DNA: TGCGCCAGCGGACAGGGGGCTCAGGACATTCAGTACTTC; CDR3: CASGQGAQDIQYF
V: TRBV7-2; J: TRBJ2-3; D: NA; size: NA; DNA: TGTGCCAGCAGCCTAGATACGCAGTATTTT; CDR3: CASSLDTQYF
V: TRBV19; J: TRBJ1-1; D: NA; size: many; DNA: TGTGCCAGTAGACTGGGGGGGCAGTTATACACTGAAGCTTTCTTT; CDR3: CASRLGGQLYTEAFF
V: TRBV9; J: TRBJ2-2; D: TRBD1; size: NA; DNA: TGTGCCAGCAGCGACCGACAGGGGGCGAACACCGGGGAGCTGTTTTTT; CDR3: CASSDRQGANTGELFF
V: TRBV11-2; J: TRBJ2-5; D: TRBD1; size: NA; DNA: TGTGCCAGCAGCGCTGCTCGAGGACAGGGAGTGACCCAGTACTTC; CDR3: CASSAARGQGVTQYF